This section outlines one T cell receptor beta chain sequence together with its context. The target of this receptor is not known. Base qualities are not recorded, but no much larger clone differs from it by a single base. The method behind the library was PCR. The instrument was an Illumina HiSeq 4000. The TCR beta-chain CDR3 region of each patient was profiled by high-throughput sequencing. In the original analysis: CDR3 differences across clinicopathological groups were used to build a classifier for discriminating distant-metastatic papillary thyroid cancer patients. The Shannon index was used to measure repertoire diversity, and the Morisita-Horn index was used to measure how similar tumor and blood repertoires were. The public reads were quality trimmed at Q25 with fastp and then assembled into clones with MiXCR by TCRdb, keeping productive beta chains. These V and J calls rely on TCRdb rather than the paper's analysis. Across this sample there are fewer than 35,000 clones, with 23% seen only once. The ten largest clones add up to 2% to 3% of the sample.

This entry is derived from a study of metastatic and nonmetastatic thyroid tumors (dated by TCRdb to 2019 to 2021). Regarding the study in general: The researchers compared repertoires between peripheral blood samples and tumor or nodule tissue samples from patients with malignant or benign thyroid disease.

Broad study findings and their caveats: In both blood and tumor samples, malignant tumors were reported to have significantly higher TCR beta diversity than benign nodules.

No treatment had been received by any patient before thyroid surgery. Patient clinical samples collected from 2012 to 2018 were retrospectively analysed using T-cell receptor beta sequencing. Reading the germline V gene gives CDR1 MDHEN and CDR2 SYDVKM. The CDR3 has 17 amino acids, counting the end cysteine and phenylalanine. The kept DNA is CDR3 alone, 51 bases in frame from the first base. V and J lose 0 bases and 1 base, and a span of 13 bases separates them. Sequencing was done on a sample of blood. This sequence uses TRBV28 and TRBJ1-5, with an unclear D gene assignment. The clonotype was recovered from a female donor with papillary thyroid cancer or a benign thyroid nodule (not recorded which). Some clones in this sample may be carry-over from other donors' samples. The DNA sequence reads TGTGCCAGCAGTTTATGGCGAGGTGATAGGAGCAATCAGCCCCAGCATTTT. The encoded protein is CASSLWRGDRSNQPQHF.